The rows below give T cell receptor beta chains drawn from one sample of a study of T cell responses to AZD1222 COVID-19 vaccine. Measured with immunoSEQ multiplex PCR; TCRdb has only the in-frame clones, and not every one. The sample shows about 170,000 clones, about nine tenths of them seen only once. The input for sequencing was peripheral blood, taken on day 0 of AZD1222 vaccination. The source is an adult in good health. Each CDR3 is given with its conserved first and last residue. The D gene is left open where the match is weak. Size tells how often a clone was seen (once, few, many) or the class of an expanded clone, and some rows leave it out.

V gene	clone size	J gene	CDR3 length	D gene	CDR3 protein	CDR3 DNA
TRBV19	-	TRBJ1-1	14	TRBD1	CASTPGGGLTEAFF	TGTGCCAGTACCCCGGGAGGGGGCCTCACTGAAGCTTTCTTT
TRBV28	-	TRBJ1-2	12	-	CASSLQGNGYTF	TGTGCCAGCAGTTTACAGGGGAATGGCTACACCTTC
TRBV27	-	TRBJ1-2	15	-	CASSLSPATNYGYTF	TGTGCCAGCAGTTTATCCCCAGCCACTAACTATGGCTACACCTTC
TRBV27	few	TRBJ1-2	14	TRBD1	CASSSTGQPWGYTF	TGTGCCAGCAGTTCGACGGGACAGCCCTGGGGCTACACCTTC
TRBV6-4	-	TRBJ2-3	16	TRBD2	CASSEATSGPTDTQYF	TGTGCCAGCAGTGAAGCGACTAGCGGGCCCACAGATACGCAGTATTTT
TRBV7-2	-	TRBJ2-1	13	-	CASSWKWGDEQFF	TGTGCCAGCAGCTGGAAGTGGGGTGATGAGCAGTTCTTC
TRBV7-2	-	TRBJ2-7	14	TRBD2	CASSFQRGAYEQYF	TGTGCCAGCAGCTTCCAGCGGGGGGCCTACGAGCAGTACTTC
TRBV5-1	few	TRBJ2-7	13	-	CASSLNDGAMQYF	TGCGCCAGCAGCTTGAATGATGGAGCGATGCAGTACTTC
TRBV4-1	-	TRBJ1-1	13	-	CASSQGSGTEAFF	TGCGCCAGCAGCCAAGGGTCTGGGACTGAAGCTTTCTTT
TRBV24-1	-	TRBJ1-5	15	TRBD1	CATSAADREAQPQHF	TGTGCCACCAGTGCTGCAGACAGGGAGGCTCAGCCCCAGCATTTT
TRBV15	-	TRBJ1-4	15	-	CATSSGASQVEKLFF	TGTGCCACCAGCAGCGGGGCCTCCCAGGTTGAAAAACTGTTTTTT
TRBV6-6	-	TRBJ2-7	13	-	CASEVVGGYEQYF	TGTGCCAGCGAGGTGGTGGGGGGATACGAGCAGTACTTC
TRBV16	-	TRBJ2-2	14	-	CASSLLWTAGELFF	TGTGCCAGCAGCCTCCTTTGGACAGCCGGGGAGCTGTTTTTT
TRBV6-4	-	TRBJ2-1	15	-	CASSDSPSSYNEQFF	TGTGCCAGCAGTGACTCACCCAGCTCCTACAATGAGCAGTTCTTC
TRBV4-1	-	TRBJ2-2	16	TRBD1	CASSGTGTVRGGELFF	TGCGCCAGCAGCGGTACCGGGACAGTGAGAGGAGGGGAGCTGTTTTTT
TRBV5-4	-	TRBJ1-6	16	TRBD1	CASSRDRSSYNSPLHF	TGTGCCAGCAGCCGGGACAGGAGCTCCTATAATTCACCCCTCCACTTT
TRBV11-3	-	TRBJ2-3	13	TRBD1	CAIRQGALDTQYF	TGTGCCATCCGACAGGGTGCTTTAGATACGCAGTATTTT
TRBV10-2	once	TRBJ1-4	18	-	CASSESGTRWRTNEKLFF	TGCGCCAGCAGTGAGTCGGGGACCCGATGGAGAACTAATGAAAAACTGTTTTTT
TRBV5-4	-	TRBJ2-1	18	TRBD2	CASSLMLAGGQGYNEQFF	TGTGCCAGCAGCTTGATGCTAGCGGGGGGGCAGGGTTACAATGAGCAGTTCTTC
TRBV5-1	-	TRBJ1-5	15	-	CASSLNGAGNQPQHF	TGCGCCAGCAGCTTGAATGGGGCTGGGAATCAGCCCCAGCATTTT
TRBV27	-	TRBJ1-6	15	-	CASSESSGYNSPLHF	TGTGCCAGCAGCGAGTCTTCCGGGTATAATTCACCCCTCCACTTT
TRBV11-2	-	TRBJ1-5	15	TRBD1	CASSFDRGGNQPQHF	TGTGCCAGCAGCTTCGACAGGGGTGGCAATCAGCCCCAGCATTTT
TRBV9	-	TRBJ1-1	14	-	CASSVSGANTEAFF	TGTGCCAGCAGCGTATCAGGGGCGAACACTGAAGCTTTCTTT
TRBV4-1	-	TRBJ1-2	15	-	CASSQDPSQFIGYTF	TGCGCCAGCAGCCAAGATCCGAGCCAGTTCATTGGCTACACCTTC
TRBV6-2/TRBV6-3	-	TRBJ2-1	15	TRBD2	CASSYLAGGRGEQFF	TGTGCCAGCAGTTACCTAGCGGGGGGCAGGGGTGAGCAGTTCTTC
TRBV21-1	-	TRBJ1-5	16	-	CASSKAAKYFNQPQHF	TGTGCCAGCAGCAAGGCCGCAAAATACTTCAATCAGCCCCAGCATTTT
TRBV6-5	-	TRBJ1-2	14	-	CASSYSAGTYGYTF	TGTGCCAGCAGTTACTCTGCAGGAACCTATGGCTACACCTTC
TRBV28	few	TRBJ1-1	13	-	CASSLVVLTEAFF	TGTGCCAGCAGTTTGGTGGTCCTGACTGAAGCTTTCTTT
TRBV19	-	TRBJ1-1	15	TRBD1	CASITLTGANTEAFF	TGTGCCAGCATCACTCTGACAGGGGCGAACACTGAAGCTTTCTTT
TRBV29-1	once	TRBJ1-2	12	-	CSVVQWNYGYTF	TGCAGCGTTGTACAGTGGAACTATGGCTACACCTTC
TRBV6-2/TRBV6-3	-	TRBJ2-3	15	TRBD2	CASSGVAGVTDTQYF	TGTGCCAGCAGTGGGGTAGCGGGGGTCACAGATACGCAGTATTTT
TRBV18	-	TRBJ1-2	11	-	CASSRGRGYTF	TGTGCCAGCTCCCGAGGGCGGGGCTACACCTTC